This TCR beta chain was captured by sequencing in a study of blood T cell repertoires in COVID-19. CDR1 MGHRA and CDR2 YSYEKL come from the germline V gene. The CDR3 spans 15 residues. The V end was cut by 0 bases, the J end by 0 bases, with 7 bases between. Sequencing was performed with immunoSEQ multiplex PCR; in TCRdb, only in-frame clones are kept and a portion is missing. The sample records some 270,000 clones, around 83% being singletons. The source material was peripheral blood. The V and J genes are TRBV4-1 and TRBJ2-3; the D is unclear. The TCR originated in a woman aged 40 to 50 who had recovered from COVID-19. CDR3 in DNA: TGCGCCAGCAGCCAAGATCCCCAAAGCACAGATACGCAGTATTTT. It specifies CASSQDPQSTDTQYF.